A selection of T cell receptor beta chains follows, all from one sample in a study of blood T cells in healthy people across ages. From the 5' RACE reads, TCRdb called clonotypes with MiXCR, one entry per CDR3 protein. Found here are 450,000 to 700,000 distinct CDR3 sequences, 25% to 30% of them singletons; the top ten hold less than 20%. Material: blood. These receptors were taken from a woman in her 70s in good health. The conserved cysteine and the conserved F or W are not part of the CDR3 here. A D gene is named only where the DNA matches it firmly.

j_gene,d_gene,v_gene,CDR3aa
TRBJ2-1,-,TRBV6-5,ASSYGRAVGSYNEQF
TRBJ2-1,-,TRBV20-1,SARDNRGSSYNEQF
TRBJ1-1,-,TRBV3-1,ASSQVGTEAF
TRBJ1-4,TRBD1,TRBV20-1,SASPPGQGIGKLF
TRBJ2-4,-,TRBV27,ASTSGVTKNIQY
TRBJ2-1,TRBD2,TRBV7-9,ASSLRLAEDDEQF
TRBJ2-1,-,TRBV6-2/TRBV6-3,ASSYFPGEGLNEQF
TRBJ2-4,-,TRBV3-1,ASSSGRIAKNIQY
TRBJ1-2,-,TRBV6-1,ASSEQFSLGGDGYT
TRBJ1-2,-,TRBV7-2,ASSPDSNYGYT
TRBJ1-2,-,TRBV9,ASSVATDNYGYT
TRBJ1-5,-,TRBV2,ASHMGAADQPQH
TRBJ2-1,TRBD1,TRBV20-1,SARRGRVNEQF
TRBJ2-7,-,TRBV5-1,ASSRGLTEQY
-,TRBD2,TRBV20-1,SARRGGGSDEQY
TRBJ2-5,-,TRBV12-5,ASGLTLETQY
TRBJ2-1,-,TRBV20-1,SAWGATTYNEQF
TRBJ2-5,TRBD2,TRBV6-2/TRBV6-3,ASSLAGVTKETQY
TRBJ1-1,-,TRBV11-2,ASSPRGAGGTEAF
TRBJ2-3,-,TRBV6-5,ASSYSRTEISTDTQY
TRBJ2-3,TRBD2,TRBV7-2,ASSFSSGGSDTQY
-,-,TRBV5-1,ASSSIGRHSLYEQY
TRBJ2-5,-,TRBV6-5,ASSSDSPETQY
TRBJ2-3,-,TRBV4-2,ASSQGIDTDTQY
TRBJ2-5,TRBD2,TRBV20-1,SGGLAGGLWETQY
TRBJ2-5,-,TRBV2,ASGDQETQY
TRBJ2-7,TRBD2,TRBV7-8,ASSRTSGGESYEQY
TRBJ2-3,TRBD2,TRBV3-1,ASSQDVSTSSVTQY
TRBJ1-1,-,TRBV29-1,SVRQASAEAF
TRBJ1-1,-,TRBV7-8,ASSVKGRFGTEAF
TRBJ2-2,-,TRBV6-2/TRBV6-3,ASSDRLSGELF
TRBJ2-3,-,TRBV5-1,ASSLSGPDTQY
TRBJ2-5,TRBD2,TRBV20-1,SARLAGVETQY
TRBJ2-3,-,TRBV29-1,SVARGASTDTQY
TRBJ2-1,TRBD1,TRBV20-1,SADGQGYNEQF
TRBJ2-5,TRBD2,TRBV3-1,ASRQKTSVPQETQY
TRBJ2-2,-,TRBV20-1,SARRGDSQNTGELF
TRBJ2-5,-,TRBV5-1,ASSFFTVQETQY
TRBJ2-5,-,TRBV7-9,ASSPRGEETQY
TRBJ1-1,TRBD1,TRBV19,ASITGQAPNTEAF
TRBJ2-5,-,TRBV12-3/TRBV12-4,ASSFKGGGETQY
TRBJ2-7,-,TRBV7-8,AGSSSSVLFGPEQY
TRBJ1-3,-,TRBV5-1,ASSLAGPGNTIY
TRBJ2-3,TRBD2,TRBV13,ASSPGLAGPRDTQY
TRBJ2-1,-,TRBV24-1,ATSVCGESSYNEQF
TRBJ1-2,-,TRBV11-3,ASSLGGSGYGYT
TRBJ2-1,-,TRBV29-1,SVGGDIDSYNEQF
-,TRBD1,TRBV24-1,ATSDPPGQGVGNGQF
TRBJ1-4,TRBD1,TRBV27,ASSFRGDVGEKLF
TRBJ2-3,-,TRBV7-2,ASSLGLRSQY
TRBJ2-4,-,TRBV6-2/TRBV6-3,ASTSWRGLAKNIQY
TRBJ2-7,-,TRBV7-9,ASSSLLYEQY
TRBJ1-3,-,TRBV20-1,SASRIGQRNTIY
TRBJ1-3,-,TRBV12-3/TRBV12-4,ASSSEGRNTIY
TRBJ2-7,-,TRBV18,ASSPPSHPYEQY
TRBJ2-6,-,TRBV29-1,SVESSGANVLT
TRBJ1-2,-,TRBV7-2,ASSSTSGYT
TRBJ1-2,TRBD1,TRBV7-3,ASSRDRQYGYT
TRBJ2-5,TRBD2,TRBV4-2,ASSQEIASGVREETQY
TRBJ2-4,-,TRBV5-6,ASSFSGRGRSIQY